This record looks at one T cell receptor (beta chain) sequence and its context. Its antigen is undetermined. The repertoire was sequenced with immunoSEQ multiplex PCR; TCRdb's copy has only in-frame clones and lacks some. Of around 50,000 clones listed, 70% to 90% were seen once; the top ten hold 2.4%. This specimen comes from a study of a mutant IDH1 vaccine in newly diagnosed glioma. Overall study context: Patients under treatment included around 60% males and roughly 40% females and had a mean age of about 37 years.

The time point denotes: baseline, week 1 (first vaccination visit). Specified treatment: pre-vaccination baseline after standard-of-care therapy. Donor diagnoses consisted of new WHO grade 3 or 4 IDH1-mutant, ATRX-lost astrocytomas. Study results and caveats: Vaccine-induced immune responses occurred in roughly 93% of patients.

This clonotype originated in a man aged 40-49 years with glioma. Specimen: PBMCs, collected from a glioma patient treated with radiotherapy, temozolomide or both.

The CDR3 is CASSTTGKVKNIQYF. CDR3 nucleotide sequence: TGTGCCAGCAGTACGACAGGGAAGGTCAAAAACATTCAGTACTTC. The rearrangement joins TRBV6-5 to TRBJ2-4, with 7 positions matching TRBD1. J gave up 3 bases and V 5 bases, and 7 bases lay outside the gene matches. The CDR3 loop spans 15 amino acids. In germline, CDR1 is MNHEY, CDR2 SVGAGI.